This T cell receptor (beta chain) was recorded in a study of regulatory T cells in long-lasting Graves disease. Time point here: persistent/refractory GD, antithyroid drugs over 5 years with positive TRAb. Construction of the TCR library relied on RNA isolated from PBMCs. Arm-PCR with iRepertoire HTBI primers amplified the CDR3 regions for these TCR beta libraries. TCRdb passed the multiplex PCR reads through MiXCR, listing each CDR3 protein once. The repertoire holds 600,000 to 850,000 distinct CDR3 sequences, with 25% to 30% as singletons. The material sequenced was peripheral blood mononuclear cells (PBMCs), taken when the disease was refractory, from a patient treated with antithyroid drugs. This receptor was obtained from a female donor with Graves disease.

CDR3 bases: TGTGCCTGGAGACAGGAAATTGAAGCTTTCTTT. It yields the protein CAWRQEIEAFF. V usage is TRBV30 and J usage is TRBJ1-1, with D perhaps TRBD1 (5 bases). This CDR3 contains 11 residues. Germline V lookup: CDR1 GTSNPN, CDR2 SVGIG (reference sequence). Trimming cost V 3 bases and J 7 bases, with 9 bases left between them.